Presented here are 18 T cell receptor beta chains from one specimen sequenced in a study of blood T cell repertoires in COVID-19. The table came from immunoSEQ multiplex PCR; TCRdb's copy has only in-frame clones and leaves some out. The data hold approximately 250,000 clones, with less than 90% observed a single time. Sequencing was carried out using peripheral blood. These receptors were obtained from a man aged 25-45 years with active or convalescent COVID-19.

V and J are TRBV6-6 and TRBJ1-3; 7 bases agree with TRBD1. Losses at the gene ends were 8 bases for V and 4 bases for J; bases not matched to a gene: 8. There are 14 residues in the CDR3. Germline V gene sequence: CDR1 MNHNY, CDR2 SVGAGI (reference sequence). The CDR3 coding sequence is TGTGCCAGCGGCCGGAGGGGGCGAGGAAACACCATATATTTT. Amino acids: CASGRRGRGNTIYF.

The chain has TRBV5-1 and TRBJ2-1; a weak D match, TRBD1 (6 bases). Per germline, CDR1 SGHRS and CDR2 YFSETQ. The CDR3 covers 12 residues. Trimming pared 4 bases from V and 7 bases from J, leaving 9 bases between. CDR3 sequence reads: CASSPGVNEQFF. The CDR3 bases are TGCGCCAGCAGCCCAGGGGTGAATGAGCAGTTCTTC.

This clone has a handful of counts. The J gene is TRBJ1-6, the V gene TRBV16; D is unresolved. Germline CDR1 reads KGHSY; CDR2 reads FQNENV. The CDR3 extends over 17 amino acids. V was pared by 2 bases and J by 9 bases, with 20 bases between. CDR3 loop: CASSQIVPASGGSPLHF. The CDR3 DNA reads as TGTGCCAGCAGCCAAATCGTCCCCGCCTCGGGTGGTTCACCCCTCCACTTT. Using reference TRBV16 and TRBJ1-6 for the parts outside the CDR3, the full variable domain is GEEVAQTPKHLVRGEGQKAKLYCAPIKGHSYVFWYQQVLKNEFKFLISFQNENVFDETGMPKERFSAKCLPNSPCSLEIQATKLEDSAVYFCASSQIVPASGGSPLHFGNGTRLTVT.

The V gene is TRBV6-6, the J gene TRBJ2-1, with a weak D call TRBD2 (5 bases). V lost 5 bases, J lost 9 bases, and 11 bases lay in between. Germline CDR1 and CDR2: MNHNY and SVGAGI (reference sequence). CDR3 length equals 12 residues. Here the CDR3 DNA reads TGTGCCAGCAGTACTAGGTCCAGTGAGCAGTTCTTC. Translating gives CASSTRSSEQFF.

This chain joins TRBV3-1 (or the pseudogene TRBV3-2) and TRBJ1-5, with 10 bases identical to TRBD1. V lost 0 bases, J lost 5 bases, and 4 bases stayed unmatched. The CDR3 runs 16 residues. Germline lookup yields CDR1 LGHDT and CDR2 YNNKEL (reference sequence). For the CDR3, the DNA is TGTGCCAGCAGCCAAGAGACAGGGGGCAGTCATCAGCCCCAGCATTTT. It codes for CASSQETGGSHQPQHF.

This CDR3 is CASSYSFGRVEQYF. In DNA, the CDR3 is TGTGCCAGCAGTTACTCGTTCGGCAGGGTCGAGCAGTACTTC. The gene calls are TRBV6-5 and TRBJ2-7, with D possibly being TRBD1 (5 bases). CDR3 size: 14 residues. V shed 0 bases and J shed 6 bases, with 12 bases lying between them. CDR1 and CDR2 from the germline V gene are MNHEY and SVGAGI.

Note on this clone: The junction departs from the called germline gene at one end, perhaps through a read error. The rearrangement uses TRBV11-2 and TRBJ2-1; D possibly corresponds to TRBD2 (5 bases). Germline V gene lookup returns CDR1 SGHAT and CDR2 FQNNGV. This CDR3 region has 13 residues. This CDR3 reads CASSSPRAGRRLF. The CDR3 DNA is TGTGCCAGCAGCTCACCACGGGCTGGGAGACGGCTCTTC.

The rearrangement links TRBV12-5 to TRBJ1-5; D might be TRBD1 (5 bases). Between the trimmed V and J ends, which lost 7 bases and 5 bases, there was a span of 21 bases. The germline V gene encodes CDR1 LGHNT and CDR2 FRNRAP. The length of the CDR3 is 16 residues. Here the CDR3 reads CASAPGGVENYQPQHF. As DNA, the CDR3 is TGTGCTAGTGCACCCGGGGGAGTTGAGAACTATCAGCCCCAGCATTTT. The full variable domain, with the rest looked up from reference TRBV12-5 and TRBJ1-5, is DARVTQTPRHKVTEMGQEVTMRCQPILGHNTVFWYRQTMMQGLELLAYFRNRAPLDDSGMPKDRFSAEMPDATLATLKIQPSEPRDSAVYFCASAPGGVENYQPQHFGDGTRLSIL.

The chain combines TRBV19 with TRBJ1-4; 11 nucleotides align to TRBD1. V was pared by 6 bases and J by 8 bases, with 2 bases of the junction left unmatched. The CDR3 extends over 13 amino acids. Germline loops: CDR1 LNHDA, CDR2 SQIVND (reference sequence). The CDR3 DNA is TGTGCCAGTAGGGGACAGGGGGACGAAAAACTGTTTTTT. It translates to CASRGQGDEKLFF.

The chain recombines TRBV7-2 with TRBJ1-4; no clear D. The CDR3 has 16 amino acids. V was pared by 5 bases and J by 3 bases, with 16 bases between. Germline V lookup: CDR1 SGHTA, CDR2 FQGNSA. The CDR3, as DNA: TGTGCCAGCAGCCCGACCGGACTGAGGGCTAATGAAAAACTGTTTTTT. Its translation: CASSPTGLRANEKLFF. Combining the CDR3 with reference TRBV7-2 and TRBJ1-4 gives the whole variable domain GAGVSQSPSNKVTEKGKDVELRCDPISGHTALYWYRQSLGQGLEFLIYFQGNSAPDKSGLPSDRFSAERTGGSVSTLTIQRTQQEDSAVYLCASSPTGLRANEKLFFGSGTQLSVL.

This sequence joins TRBV12-5 and TRBJ2-5; perhaps TRBD1 as D (6 bases). V lost 6 bases and J lost 4, with 24 bases in between. Germline V gene sequence: CDR1 LGHNT, CDR2 FRNRAP. The CDR3 is 17 amino acids. In DNA, the CDR3 is TGTGCTAGTGGGTCTATAAAACAGGGAAACGTGGGAGAGACCCAGTACTTC. Translation: CASGSIKQGNVGETQYF. Looking up the rest from reference TRBV12-5 and TRBJ2-5 gives the full variable domain: DARVTQTPRHKVTEMGQEVTMRCQPILGHNTVFWYRQTMMQGLELLAYFRNRAPLDDSGMPKDRFSAEMPDATLATLKIQPSEPRDSAVYFCASGSIKQGNVGETQYFGPGTRLLVL.

This rearrangement joins TRBV29-1 to TRBJ1-2, with D perhaps TRBD1 (5 bases). Trimming stripped 3 bases from V and 4 bases from J, with 21 bases between. Germline values: CDR1 SQVTM, CDR2 ANQGSEA. The length of the CDR3 is 16 residues. This CDR3 is CSVDIASGFGGYGYTF. CDR3 bases: TGCAGCGTTGATATAGCCTCAGGGTTTGGCGGCTATGGCTACACCTTC.

CDR3 coding DNA: TGTGCCAGCAGCACCCGAGGGGGCTTACGCGAGACCCAGTACTTC. Translated: CASSTRGGLRETQYF. The genes are TRBV13 and TRBJ2-5, with 7 positions matching TRBD1. After removal of 5 bases from V and 5 bases from J, the junction contained 11 bases not matched to a gene. The CDR3 consists of 15 residues. CDR1 PRHDT and CDR2 FYEKMQ come from the germline V gene (reference sequence).

This chain connects TRBV7-3 to TRBJ2-2; TRBD2 might be the D (7 bases). Germline V gene sequence: CDR1 SGHTA, CDR2 FQGTGA. The V and J ends lost 5 bases and 3 bases respectively, with 16 bases between them. The CDR3 extends over 16 amino acids. CDR3: CASSPLGGADTGELFF. The CDR3 nucleotides are TGTGCCAGCAGCCCGTTGGGGGGGGCGGACACCGGGGAGCTGTTTTTT.

The chain recombines TRBV18 with TRBJ1-1, with no clear D. From germline, CDR1 is KGHSH and CDR2 LQKENI. V was clipped by 3 bases and J by 0 bases, with 11 bases between them. There are 15 residues in the CDR3. As DNA, the CDR3 is TGTGCCAGCTCACCTAGGGAGACAATGAACACTGAAGCTTTCTTT. It specifies CASSPRETMNTEAFF.

J is TRBJ2-7 and V is TRBV4-1; TRBD2 matches 7 bases. In germline, CDR1 is MGHRA, CDR2 YSYEKL. The CDR3 has 13 amino acids. With 4 bases clipped from V and 7 bases from J, the junction kept 7 bases outside the gene matches. The CDR3 region is CASSPIWGGEQYF. The CDR3 DNA is TGCGCCAGCAGCCCCATCTGGGGGGGAGAGCAGTACTTC.

This rearrangement joins TRBV3-1 (or the pseudogene TRBV3-2) to TRBJ1-2; possibly TRBD1 for D (6 bases). V lost 5 bases to trimming and J lost 3 bases, with 10 bases between them. Germline CDR1 LGHDT, CDR2 YNNKEL (reference sequence). This CDR3 has 13 residues. The CDR3: CASSSDSHYGYTF. The CDR3, as DNA: TGTGCCAGCAGCTCGGACAGCCACTATGGCTACACCTTC.

This clone was seen more than once but under ten times. The chain recombines TRBV12-3 or TRBV12-4 with TRBJ1-1; maybe TRBD1 (5 bases). Trimming left V 6 bases short and J 4 bases short, with 9 bases between. The CDR3 runs to 12 residues. The CDR3 loop reads CASSSGSTEAFF. The CDR3 nucleotides are TGTGCCAGCAGCTCAGGGTCCACTGAAGCTTTCTTT.